This TCR beta chain was profiled in a study of blood T cell repertoires in COVID-19. Per the original methods: Cell counts per sample came from amplifying reference gene primers. Only in-frame clones appear in the TCRdb table, and some are missing; sequencing was by immunoSEQ multiplex PCR. That table supplies the V and J calls and clone size; D and trimming were determined from the DNA. The sample comprises 240,000 or so clones, around 86% of which are singletons, and roughly 2% rests with the top ten. This clone has more than one count but fewer than ten. The CDR3 is 14 residues long. Germline V gene sequence: CDR1 LNHNV, CDR2 YYDKDF (reference sequence). The V and J ends lost 0 bases and 2 bases respectively, with 8 bases between them.

The source of this sequence is a woman aged 50 to 60 who had recovered from COVID-19. The sequenced material came from PBMCs or T cells enriched from blood (not recorded which). The rearrangement uses TRBV15 and TRBJ2-7, with D hard to call. The CDR3 nucleotides are TGTGCCACCAGCAGAGACCTCAGGACCTACGAGCAGTACTTC. Translation: CATSRDLRTYEQYF.